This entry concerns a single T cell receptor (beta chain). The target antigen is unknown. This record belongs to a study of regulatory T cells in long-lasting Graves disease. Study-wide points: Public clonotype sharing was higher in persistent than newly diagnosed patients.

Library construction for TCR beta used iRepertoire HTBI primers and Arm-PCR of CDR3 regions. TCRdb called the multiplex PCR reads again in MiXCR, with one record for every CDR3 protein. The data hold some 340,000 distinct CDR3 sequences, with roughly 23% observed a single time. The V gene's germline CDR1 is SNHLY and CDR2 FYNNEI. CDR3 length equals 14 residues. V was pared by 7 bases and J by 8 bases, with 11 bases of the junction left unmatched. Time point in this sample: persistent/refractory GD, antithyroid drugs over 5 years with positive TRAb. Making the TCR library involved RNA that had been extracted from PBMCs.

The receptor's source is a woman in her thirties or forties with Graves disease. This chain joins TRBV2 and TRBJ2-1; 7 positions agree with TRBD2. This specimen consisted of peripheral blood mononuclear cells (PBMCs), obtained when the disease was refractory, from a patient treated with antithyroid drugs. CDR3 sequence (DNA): TGTGCCAGCATTCCGGGAGGCCCTGCGGATGAGCAGTTCTTC. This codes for CASIPGGPADEQFF. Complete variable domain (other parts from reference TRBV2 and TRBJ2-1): EPEVTQTPSHQVTQMGQEVILRCVPISNHLYFYWYRQILGQKVEFLVSFYNNEISEKSEIFDDQFSVERPDGSNFTLKIRSTKLEDSAMYFCASIPGGPADEQFFGPGTRLTVL.